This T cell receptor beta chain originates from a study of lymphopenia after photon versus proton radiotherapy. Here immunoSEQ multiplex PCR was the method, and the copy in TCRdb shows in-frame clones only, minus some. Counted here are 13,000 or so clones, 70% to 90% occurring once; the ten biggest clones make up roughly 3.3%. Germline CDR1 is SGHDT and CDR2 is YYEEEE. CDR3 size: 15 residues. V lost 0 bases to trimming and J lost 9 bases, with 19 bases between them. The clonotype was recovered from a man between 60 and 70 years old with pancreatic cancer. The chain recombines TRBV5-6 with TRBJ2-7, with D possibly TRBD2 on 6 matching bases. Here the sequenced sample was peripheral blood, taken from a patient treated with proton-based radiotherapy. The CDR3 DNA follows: TGTGCCAGCAGCTTGGTGGGACCCTCGGAGGGTCGGCAGTACTTC. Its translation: CASSLVGPSEGRQYF.